The 16 T cell receptor beta chains reported below all come from one sample, sequenced in a study of identical twins. TCRdb used MiXCR to reprocess the 5' RACE reads, holding one entry per CDR3 protein. The table has around 1.7 million distinct CDR3 sequences, roughly 35% seen once. Sequencing used cord blood. These receptors all come from a newborn girl in good health.

Notes on this clonotype: A read error is possible here, since a much larger clone lies one base away. The chain recombines TRBV10-3 with TRBJ2-1, with TRBD2 as a possible D gene (5 bases). The V gene's germline CDR1 is ENHRY and CDR2 SYGVKD. This CDR3 is 15 amino acids long. The CDR3 sequence: CAISEGLAAYNELFF. The CDR3 nucleotides read TGTGCCATCAGTGAGGGGCTAGCAGCTTACAATGAGCTGTTCTTC.

This sequence joins TRBV12-3 or TRBV12-4 and TRBJ2-3; TRBD1 matches at 9 bases. V gave up 3 bases and J gave up 4 bases; unmatched junction bases: 14. The CDR3 extends over 18 amino acids. This CDR3 is CASSLSLAWDRVPDTQYF. The CDR3 bases are TGTGCCAGCAGTTTGTCCCTTGCCTGGGACAGGGTCCCAGATACGCAGTATTTT.

The chain employs TRBV20-1 and TRBJ1-2; 12 nucleotides agree with TRBD1. The CDR3 totals 15 residues. V lost 6 bases to trimming and J lost 4 bases; unmatched junction nucleotides: 9. The V gene's germline CDR1 is DFQATT and CDR2 SNEGSKA (reference sequence). CDR3 loop: CSAVRDRGRGYGYTF. Written as DNA, the CDR3 is TGCAGTGCCGTCCGGGACAGGGGGCGAGGCTATGGCTACACCTTC.

This chain uses TRBV4-1 with TRBJ2-3; no reliable D call. CDR3 length equals 14 residues. Looked up from germline, CDR1 is MGHRA and CDR2 is YSYEKL. With 1 base removed from V and 0 bases from J, the gap between germline ends came to 5 bases. The CDR3: CASSQAESTDTQYF. CDR3 DNA: TGCGCCAGCAGCCAAGCGGAGAGCACAGATACGCAGTATTTT.

The chain uses TRBV19 and TRBJ2-3; D perhaps matches TRBD1 (6 bases). V lost 1 base and J lost 2, with 10 bases in between. The CDR3 is made up of 15 amino acids. Germline CDR1 and CDR2: LNHDA and SQIVND (reference sequence). The CDR3 region is CASSIATGSTDTQYF. In DNA form, the CDR3 reads TGTGCCAGTAGTATAGCAACAGGGTCCACAGATACGCAGTATTTT.

This clonotype was seen only a few times. The chain links TRBV20-1 to TRBJ2-3; D unresolved. Germline-derived CDR1 and CDR2 are DFQATT and SNEGSKA (reference sequence). The CDR3 totals 13 residues. V was pared by 2 bases and J by 0 bases, with 6 bases between. CDR3 loop: CSARWFSTDTQYF. The CDR3 region has the DNA TGCAGTGCTAGATGGTTTAGCACAGATACGCAGTATTTT.

The V call is TRBV9, the J call TRBJ1-2, with 8 bases aligning to TRBD1. The CDR3 covers 15 residues. CDR1 is SGDLS, CDR2 YYNGEE, per germline. The junction had 4 bases not matched to a gene; V was cut back by 0 bases and J by 3 bases. CDR3 residues: CASSVGGQGYYGYTF. In DNA form, the CDR3 reads TGTGCCAGCAGCGTAGGAGGACAGGGATACTATGGCTACACCTTC.

As to this clonotype: A much larger clone differs from this one at a single base, so this may be a read error. The chain joins TRBV29-1 to TRBJ2-5; D call uncertain. This CDR3 spans 13 amino acids. In germline, CDR1 is SQVTM, CDR2 ANQGSEA. This CDR3 reads CSVEGGYQETQCF. CDR3 DNA: TGCAGCGTTGAAGGCGGATACCAAGAGACCCAGTGCTTC.

Remarks on this clonotype: One end of the junction does not line up with germline, which may come from a read error. V and J are TRBV20-1 and TRBJ2-1; TRBD2 might be the D (5 bases). Germline CDR1 DFQATT, CDR2 SNEGSKA (reference sequence). This CDR3 is 14 amino acids long. The CDR3 reads CSAIASSSYSEQFF. The CDR3 DNA sequence: TGCAGTGCTATAGCGTCTAGCTCCTACAGTGAGCAGTTCTTC.

The chain carries TRBV29-1 and TRBJ1-3, with 7 bases that match TRBD1. V dropped 7 bases and J dropped 4; count of bases not matched to a gene: 7. This CDR3 has 13 amino acids. Per the germline V gene, CDR1 is SQVTM and CDR2 is ANQGSEA. In nucleotides, the CDR3 is TGCAGCGCCAGGGGGGACCTAGGAAACACCATATATTTT. Protein: CSARGDLGNTIYF. The full variable domain, rest sourced from reference TRBV29-1 and TRBJ1-3, is SAVISQKPSRDICQRGTSLTIQCQVDSQVTMMFWYRQQPGQSLTLIATANQGSEATYESGFVIDKFPISRPNLTFSTLTVSNMSPEDSSIYLCSARGDLGNTIYFGEGSWLTVV.

This clonotype has only a few counts. This chain uses TRBV7-2 with TRBJ1-6, with 7 nucleotides matching TRBD1. The CDR3 is 16 amino acids. Looked up from germline, CDR1 is SGHTA and CDR2 is FQGNSA. V lost 1 base to trimming and J lost 6 bases; unmatched junction nucleotides: 6. In DNA form, the CDR3 reads TGTGCCAGCAGCTTAGAGAGGGGGCGAGGTAATTCACCCCTCCACTTT. Translation: CASSLERGRGNSPLHF.

This clonotype was found many times. V is TRBV12-3 or TRBV12-4 and J is TRBJ2-7, with 9 bases identical to TRBD2. V was pared by 6 bases and J by 0 bases, with 6 bases of the junction left unmatched. This CDR3 comprises 15 residues. CDR3 amino acids: CASSLRAGGSYEQYF. CDR3 sequence (DNA): TGTGCCAGCAGCTTACGAGCGGGAGGCTCCTACGAGCAGTACTTC.

The chain couples TRBV6-1 to TRBJ1-5, with no clear D. V lost 7 bases and J 6 bases, leaving 10 bases between the germline ends. CDR1 and CDR2 (germline): MNHNS, SASEGT. This CDR3 region has 12 residues. CDR3 nucleotides: TGTGCCAGCAATGACACCTCTCAGCCCCAGCATTTT. Its protein product is CASNDTSQPQHF.

Comment on this clonotype: The junction shows a germline mismatch at one end, possibly a read error. The chain links TRBV7-2 to TRBJ2-4; 7 positions agree with TRBD2. Germline V gene data show CDR1 as SGHTA and CDR2 as FQGNSA. This CDR3 region has 19 residues. The DNA for the CDR3 is TGTGCCAGCGGCTTAGATTCGCGGGAGATATTTGGAGCCAAAAACATTCAGTACTTC. This translates into CASGLDSREIFGAKNIQYF.

This chain uses TRBV30 with TRBJ2-1, with TRBD2 identical over 7 bases. Germline loops: CDR1 GTSNPN, CDR2 SVGIG (reference sequence). Unmatched junction bases numbered 11, after V lost 3 bases and J lost 6 bases. The CDR3 is 15 amino acids. The CDR3 nucleotides read TGTGCCTGGAGCCCTGGTACTAGCGTCCCCAATGAGCAGTTCTTC. Translation gives CAWSPGTSVPNEQFF.

This clonotype occurred a few times. The rearrangement links TRBV20-1 to TRBJ2-7; D is uncertain. This CDR3 is 12 amino acids long. Per germline, CDR1 DFQATT and CDR2 SNEGSKA (reference sequence). V was shortened by 1 base and J by 7 bases, with 11 bases between the two germline ends. This CDR3 is CSARVNGNEQYF. CDR3 sequence (DNA): TGCAGTGCTAGAGTTAACGGCAATGAGCAGTACTTC.